This TCR beta chain was sequenced during a study of cytomegalovirus exposure and HLA in healthy donors. Per germline, CDR1 MNHNY and CDR2 SVGAGI (reference sequence). V was cut by 4 bases and J by 2 bases, with 9 bases left in between. This CDR3 is 14 amino acids long. Produced via immunoSEQ multiplex PCR; TCRdb's table is partial and in-frame only. The sample lists 68,000 or so clones, roughly nine tenths occurring once. The table lists this clone with a few counts. J is TRBJ1-3 and V is TRBV6-6; the D gene is possibly TRBD1 (6 bases). The receptor comes from a woman under 30 in good health and CMV-seronegative. What was sequenced was PBMCs. The CDR3 DNA reads TGTGCCAGCAGTTTACAGGGTGCTGGAAACACCATATATTTT. Amino acid sequence: CASSLQGAGNTIYF.